This T cell receptor beta chain was sequenced during a study of blood T cell repertoires in COVID-19. Background on the study: Donors in the United States, Italy and Spain gave samples during acute or convalescent COVID-19. PBMCs, B-cell-depleted T cells, or T cells were the source of the cDNA or gDNA that made up the material.

Authors' methods: Nucleated cell counts were estimated from reference gene primer amplification. The protocol was immunoSEQ multiplex PCR, while the TCRdb copy is restricted to in-frame clones and leaves out a portion. The V and J calls and clone size come from that table; D and trimming were worked out from the DNA. The table records 90,000 to 100,000 clones, 75% to 90% of them present only once. This CDR3 spans 16 amino acids. Germline V lookup: CDR1 ENHRY, CDR2 SYGVKD. The ends were cut back, 6 bases at V and 0 bases at J, with 15 bases in the middle. The sequenced sample consisted of peripheral blood. J is TRBJ2-1 and V is TRBV10-3; perhaps TRBD2 as D (7 bases). This clonotype was sampled from a man older than 75 with acute or convalescent COVID-19. In DNA, the CDR3 is TGTGCCATCAGGAACGGGGGCGGGAGCTCCTACAATGAGCAGTTCTTC. As protein: CAIRNGGGSSYNEQFF.